A single sample gave rise to the 18 T cell receptor beta chains below, sequenced in a study of CD8 T cells in Susac syndrome. RNA totalling about 0.5 to 1 ug underwent reverse transcription with random hexamers. TCRdb used MiXCR to reprocess the immunoSEQ multiplex PCR reads, holding one entry per CDR3 protein. The sample contains about 210,000 distinct CDR3 sequences, approximately 95% of which appear only once. Source material: CD4+ T cells from PBMCs. These receptors were taken from a human donor in good health.

This clonotype was found once. The rearrangement links TRBV29-1 to TRBJ2-2; the D is unclear. The CDR3 covers 11 residues. V gave up 6 bases and J gave up 6 bases, with 8 bases separating them. Per germline, CDR1 SQVTM and CDR2 ANQGSEA. The CDR3 spells CSVSFPGELFF. CDR3 DNA: TGCAGCGTGTCGTTTCCCGGGGAGCTGTTTTTT.

The chain uses TRBV30 and TRBJ2-1; tentatively, D is TRBD1 or TRBD2 (5 bases each). CDR1 is GTSNPN, CDR2 SVGIG, per germline (reference sequence). V dropped 6 bases and J dropped 0 bases, with 9 bases sitting between them. The CDR3 is 13 amino acids. CDR3 DNA sequence: TGTGCCTGCCTAGGGACCTCCTACAATGAGCAGTTCTTC. Its translation: CACLGTSYNEQFF.

The chain combines TRBV5-1 with TRBJ2-4; D is ambiguous. This CDR3 comprises 15 residues. Trimming stripped 2 bases from V and 5 bases from J, with 14 bases between. CDR1 and CDR2 (germline): SGHRS, YFSETQ. CDR3 residues: CASSFGDGRENIQYF. CDR3 DNA sequence: TGCGCCAGCAGCTTTGGCGACGGTCGGGAAAACATTCAGTACTTC.

The count of this clonotype is one. J is TRBJ2-3 and V is TRBV7-9; D perhaps matches TRBD2 (6 bases). V was cut by 6 bases and J by 4 bases, with 17 bases left in between. The V gene's germline CDR1 is SEHNR and CDR2 FQNEAQ (reference sequence). The CDR3 length is 15 residues. The CDR3 DNA sequence: TGTGCCAGCAGTTTACTAGGGAGGTGGGCAGATACGCAGTATTTT. Amino acid sequence: CASSLLGRWADTQYF.

The chain links TRBV27 to TRBJ2-3; 7 bases agree with TRBD2. In germline, CDR1 is MNHEY, CDR2 SMNVEV (reference sequence). V lost 7 bases to trimming and J lost 3 bases; unmatched junction nucleotides: 13. The CDR3 totals 16 residues. CDR3 bases: TGTGCCAGCACCTCACTAGCGCCAATCAGAACAGATACGCAGTATTTT. Translated: CASTSLAPIRTDTQYF.

V gene TRBV14 combines with J gene TRBJ1-2; TRBD1 agrees at 7 bases. Germline V lookup: CDR1 SGHDN, CDR2 FVKESK. The CDR3 contains 13 residues. J gave up 4 bases and V 4 bases, and 3 bases lay outside the gene matches. The DNA for the CDR3 is TGTGCCAGCAGCCTGGACAGGATCTATGGCTACACCTTC. Protein: CASSLDRIYGYTF.

The chain links TRBV18 to TRBJ2-7, with 7 bases aligning to TRBD1. The CDR3 loop spans 13 amino acids. Germline V CDR1 and CDR2: KGHSH, LQKENI. V lost 4 bases to trimming and J lost 6 bases; unmatched junction nucleotides: 6. Here the CDR3 DNA reads TGTGCCAGCTCACAGGGGGCTTTAGCCGAGCAGTACGTC. Its translation is CASSQGALAEQYV.

CDR3 DNA: TGTGCCAGCAGTGGCCGACAGATCTACGAGCAGTACGTC. Its translation: CASSGRQIYEQYV. The rearrangement uses TRBV2 and TRBJ2-7, with a tentative D call TRBD1 (5 bases). The V gene lost 4 bases and the J gene lost 3 bases, with 10 bases spanning the gap. The germline V gene encodes CDR1 SNHLY and CDR2 FYNNEI. The CDR3 totals 13 residues.

The gene calls are TRBV7-3 and TRBJ2-5; 11 bases align to TRBD2. The CDR3 runs 15 residues. Germline V gene data show CDR1 as SGHTA and CDR2 as FQGTGA. Trimming cost V 5 bases and J 3 bases; bases outside gene matches: 5. CDR3 in amino acids: CASSLGLAEKETQYF. CDR3 in DNA: TGTGCCAGCAGCCTGGGACTAGCGGAGAAAGAGACCCAGTACTTC.

This clonotype appeared a single time. V usage is TRBV7-2 and J usage is TRBJ2-1; TRBD2 aligns across 11 bases. Germline V gene lookup returns CDR1 SGHTA and CDR2 FQGNSA. V was pared by 3 bases and J by 9 bases, with 7 bases of the junction left unmatched. CDR3 size: 15 residues. The CDR3 sequence is CASSLGLAATPEQFF. For the CDR3, the DNA is TGTGCCAGCAGCTTGGGACTAGCGGCGACACCTGAGCAGTTCTTC.

The gene calls are TRBV12-3 or TRBV12-4 and TRBJ1-2, with no clear D. Trimming left V 9 bases short and J 4 bases short, with 12 bases between. The CDR3 consists of 12 residues. CDR3 sequence reads: CASRQEAYGYTF. Here the CDR3 DNA reads TGTGCCAGTAGGCAGGAAGCCTATGGCTACACCTTC.

The J gene is TRBJ1-1, the V gene TRBV28; TRBD1 might be the D (5 bases). The CDR3 consists of 13 residues. Per the germline V gene, CDR1 is MDHEN and CDR2 is SYDVKM. The CDR3 loop reads CALRGGVNTEAFF. DNA for the CDR3: TGTGCTCTCCGGGGCGGAGTGAACACTGAAGCTTTCTTT.

The rearrangement uses TRBV5-1 and TRBJ2-3; D is possibly TRBD2 (5 bases). Trimming took 4 bases from V and 1 from J, leaving 10 bases between them. Germline lookup yields CDR1 SGHRS and CDR2 YFSETQ. This CDR3 is built from 14 residues. Here the CDR3 reads CASSLTEGTDTQYF. Here the CDR3 DNA reads TGCGCCAGCAGCCTAACGGAGGGCACAGATACGCAGTATTTT.

The rearrangement uses TRBV25-1 and TRBJ2-4; D unresolved. There are 11 residues in the CDR3. Germline V CDR1 and CDR2: MGHDK, SYGVNS. With 3 bases removed from V and 15 bases from J, the gap between germline ends came to 12 bases. CDR3 nucleotide sequence: TGTGCCAGCAGTGATTACTCCGGGCCGTACTTC. As protein: CASSDYSGPYF.

This chain links TRBV5-4 with TRBJ2-1; TRBD2 might be the D (6 bases). The CDR3 loop spans 15 amino acids. V was pared by 4 bases and J by 1 base, with 12 bases between. The V gene's germline CDR1 is SGHNT and CDR2 YYREEE (reference sequence). The CDR3 region is CASSPTGRSYNEQFF. The CDR3 nucleotides are TGTGCCAGCAGCCCCACTGGGAGGTCCTACAATGAGCAGTTCTTC.

The chain combines TRBV4-1 with TRBJ2-1; a weak D match, TRBD2 (6 bases). V lost 2 bases and J lost 12, with 17 bases in between. This CDR3 has 14 amino acids. Germline-derived CDR1 and CDR2 are MGHRA and YSYEKL. The DNA of the CDR3 is TGCGCCAGCAGCCAAATAGCGGTCCGGGGAGGGCAGTTCTTC. Translation gives CASSQIAVRGGQFF.

The V gene is TRBV6-4, the J gene TRBJ2-3, with D possibly being TRBD1 (5 bases). Trimming took 2 bases from V and 2 from J, leaving 14 bases between them. This CDR3 region has 16 residues. Germline CDR1 is MRHNA and CDR2 is SNTAGT. The DNA for the CDR3 is TGTGCCAGCAGTGACCCAGACAGAGCTTACACAGATACGCAGTATTTT. It specifies CASSDPDRAYTDTQYF.

The J gene is TRBJ2-7, the V gene TRBV7-2; tentative D call: TRBD1 (6 bases). The CDR3 has 14 residues. Germline CDR1 SGHTA, CDR2 FQGNSA. The V and J ends lost 6 bases and 0 bases respectively, with 12 bases between them. The CDR3 DNA follows: TGTGCCAGCAGAGCCTTAGGGGGCTCCTACGAGCAGTACTTC. Protein sequence: CASRALGGSYEQYF.